The rows below give T cell receptor beta chains drawn from one sample of a study of blood T cell repertoires in COVID-19. Libraries were prepared by immunoSEQ multiplex PCR; TCRdb keeps only in-frame clonotypes and omits some of them. This sample has approximately 67,000 clones, with about 90% found just once. The sample taken for sequencing was peripheral blood. Receptors originate from a human donor in a cohort sampled during active COVID-19. CDR3s include the opening cysteine and the closing phenylalanine or tryptophan. The D gene is left open where the match is weak. Clone size is not always given. Where it is, it says once, few, many or a class for expanded clones.

>-|TRBV15|TRBJ1-4|once
TGTGCCACCAGCAGAGAACTGACAACTAATGAAAAACTGTTTTTT
CATSRELTTNEKLFF
>-|TRBV5-4|TRBJ1-6|-
TGTGCCAGCAGCTTGGGCCCCCGAGATTCACCCCTCCACTTT
CASSLGPRDSPLHF
>-|TRBV7-9|TRBJ1-2|-
TGTGCCAGCAGCTTAGGAAGAAACAGGGACTATGGGGGCTACACCTTC
CASSLGRNRDYGGYTF
>-|TRBV7-3|TRBJ1-1|few
TGTGCCAGCTCCGGACAGTACACTGAAGCTTTCTTT
CASSGQYTEAFF
>TRBD1|TRBV7-2|TRBJ1-6|-
TGTGCCAGCAGCTTAGATGGTAGGGGGCGAGCATCACCCCTCCACTTT
CASSLDGRGRASPLHF
>TRBD2|TRBV5-4|TRBJ2-2|-
TGTGCCAGCAGCTTGGGGGCGGGAGGAGAAACCGGGGAGCTGTTTTTT
CASSLGAGGETGELFF
>TRBD2|TRBV28|TRBJ2-1|-
TGTGCCAGCAGTTTATATGGGACTAGCGGGAGTGTTAATGAGCAGTTCTTC
CASSLYGTSGSVNEQFF
>-|TRBV4-3|TRBJ1-3|-
TGCGCCAGCAGCCAAGAAAGAACAGACTCTGGAAACACCATATATTTT
CASSQERTDSGNTIYF
>-|TRBV18|TRBJ2-1|-
TGTGCCAGCTCACCACCGAAGACTGGACAGAGCTACAATGAGCAGTTCTTC
CASSPPKTGQSYNEQFF
>-|TRBV6-5|TRBJ1-1|-
TGTGCCAGCAGTTACTCTGGGGGCGAATCGAACACTGAAGCTTTCTTT
CASSYSGGESNTEAFF
>-|TRBV3-1/TRBV3-2|TRBJ1-3|-
TGTGCCAGCAGCCAGCGTACAGGGCGCCTCTCCCGCGTCGACGGTGTCACCATATATTTT
CASSQRTGRLSRVDGVTIYF
>TRBD1|TRBV2|TRBJ2-4|-
TGTGCCAGCAGTTACCGCCGGGACAGCCGAAAAAACATTCAGTACTTC
CASSYRRDSRKNIQYF
>-|TRBV5-1|TRBJ1-2|-
TGCGCCACCCGAGGACAGACTAACTATGGCTACACCTTC
CATRGQTNYGYTF
>TRBD2|TRBV20-1|TRBJ2-3|-
TGCAGTGCTAGTCTAGCGGGATTTACAGATACGCAGTATTTT
CSASLAGFTDTQYF
>-|TRBV7-9|TRBJ1-2|-
TGTGCCAGCAGCGTCGCCTCGGGGGGCTACACCTTC
CASSVASGGYTF
>TRBD2|TRBV7-2|TRBJ2-5|-
TGTGCCAGCAGCTTAAGCGGGGGGGCCGGTGAGACCCAGTACTTC
CASSLSGGAGETQYF
>TRBD2|TRBV28|TRBJ2-1|-
TGTGCCAGCACCCTAGCGGGAGGCTCCTACAATGAGCAGTTCTTC
CASTLAGGSYNEQFF
>TRBD1|TRBV30|TRBJ2-6|-
TGTGCCTGCAACCGGGACAGGGGCTCTGGGGCCAACGTCCTGACTTTC
CACNRDRGSGANVLTF
>TRBD1|TRBV4-3|TRBJ2-5|-
TGCGCCAGCAGCCATCTGGACAGGGAAGAGACCCAGTACTTC
CASSHLDREETQYF
>-|TRBV7-9|TRBJ2-1|-
TGTGCCAGCAGCTCACAGATCAATGAGCAGTTCTTC
CASSSQINEQFF
>TRBD1|TRBV28|TRBJ1-5|-
TGTGCCAGCAGTTTAGGGGCCCCGGGACAGGGGAATCAGCCCCAGCATTTT
CASSLGAPGQGNQPQHF
>TRBD1|TRBV7-9|TRBJ1-5|few
TGTGCCAGCAGCCAGGGACAGGGGGCAAGACAGCCCCAGCATTTT
CASSQGQGARQPQHF
>-|TRBV10-2|TRBJ1-5|-
TGCGCCAGCAGAGCGGGGGCGATCAATCAGCCCCAGCATTTT
CASRAGAINQPQHF
>-|TRBV12-3/TRBV12-4|TRBJ2-5|-
TGTGCCAGCAGATCTACTAACAAAGAGACCCAGTACTTC
CASRSTNKETQYF
>-|TRBV6-6|TRBJ1-2|-
TGTGCCAGCAGTTACGAACACCATGGCTACACCTTC
CASSYEHHGYTF
>TRBD1|TRBV5-8|TRBJ2-7|once
TGTGCCAGCAGCTTGTCCTCCTCCAGGGGGCGCGTCTACGAGCAGTACTTC
CASSLSSSRGRVYEQYF
>TRBD1|TRBV6-4|TRBJ1-1|once
TGTGCCAGCAGTCTACAGGGGGGCACTGAAGCTTTCTTT
CASSLQGGTEAFF
>-|TRBV7-9|TRBJ2-7|-
TGTGCCAGCAGCTTGCTAGCGGAGCAGTACTTC
CASSLLAEQYF
>TRBD2|TRBV7-8|TRBJ2-7|-
TGTGCCAGCAGCGACCGACTAGCTTCCTACGAGCAGTACTTC
CASSDRLASYEQYF
>-|TRBV7-9|TRBJ2-3|-
TGTGCCAGCAGCTTCTACAGGGACGGCACCCTCCCAGATACGCAGTATTTT
CASSFYRDGTLPDTQYF
>-|TRBV27|TRBJ1-2|-
TGTGCCAGCAGTTTAGCGGGGCGGGGCTATGGCTACACCTTC
CASSLAGRGYGYTF
>-|TRBV3-1/TRBV3-2|TRBJ2-5|-
TGTGCCAGCAGCCAAGATCCAGGGGACGCCATGGAGACCCAGTACTTC
CASSQDPGDAMETQYF
>TRBD2|TRBV3-1/TRBV3-2|TRBJ2-3|-
TGTGCCAGCAGCCCCTTAGCGGGGGCTAGCACAGATACGCAGTATTTT
CASSPLAGASTDTQYF
>TRBD2|TRBV18|TRBJ2-5|-
TGTGCCAGCTCAGCCGGGACTAGCTTTGAGGGGGAGACCCAGTACTTC
CASSAGTSFEGETQYF
>-|TRBV7-6|TRBJ1-4|-
TGTGCCAGCAGCTTAGGCCCCCCCCAGGGGACTAATGAAAAACTGTTTTTT
CASSLGPPQGTNEKLFF
>TRBD1|TRBV7-3|TRBJ1-1|-
TGTGCCAGCAGCTTAAGAGGGGGCGCGGGGAACACTGAAGCTTTCTTT
CASSLRGGAGNTEAFF
>TRBD2|TRBV15|TRBJ2-5|-
TGTGCCACCAAGCTAGCGGGAGGAAAAGAGACCCAGTACTTC
CATKLAGGKETQYF
>-|TRBV6-5|TRBJ1-6|-
TGTGCCAGCAGTTACTCTAGTCAGGGTAATTCACCCCTCCACTTT
CASSYSSQGNSPLHF
>-|TRBV12-3/TRBV12-4|TRBJ2-1|-
TGTGCCAGCAGCCTTGGACTTCGCGATGAGCAGTTCTTC
CASSLGLRDEQFF
>-|TRBV5-1|TRBJ1-4|once
TGCGCCAGCAGCTTGGGTCAGGGTAATGAAAAACTGTTTTTT
CASSLGQGNEKLFF
>-|TRBV11-2|TRBJ1-1|-
TGTGCCAGCAGCACCACGGACGGGATGAACACTGAAGCTTTCTTT
CASSTTDGMNTEAFF
>-|TRBV11-3|TRBJ2-7|-
TGTGCCAGCAGCTTTTCACACAGCTACGAGCAGTACTTC
CASSFSHSYEQYF
>TRBD1|TRBV6-5|TRBJ2-2|-
TGTGCCAGCAGCCGTGACAGGGGGTACACCGGGGAGCTGTTTTTT
CASSRDRGYTGELFF